This TCR beta chain comes out of a study of T-cell memory formation after mild COVID-19. About the research overall: Largely, the TCR clusters proved donor specific.

Looked up from germline, CDR1 is LNHNV and CDR2 is YYDKDF (reference sequence). The trim removed 0 bases at V and 7 bases at J, leaving 11 bases unmatched. The CDR3 contains 16 residues. Using constant-segment primers, 5'RACE produced TCR alpha and TCR beta cDNA libraries carrying sample barcodes and UMIs. TCRdb independently ran MiXCR on the 5' RACE reads; one entry per CDR3 protein. In the table there are about 470,000 distinct CDR3 sequences, 15% to 20% of which are singletons. Comments on this clonotype: The antigen is unknown.

Study observations and caveats: Contracting clones, day 15 to 85, had balanced CD4/CD8, and later expanders favored CD4+. CD4+ contracting clones were found mainly in CM and EM, and CD8+ ones in EMRA.

This TCR was recovered from an adult woman who had mild COVID-19 (a few samples of this study predate the infection). Cell type and time point are not known. The chain is built from TRBV15 and TRBJ1-2, with TRBD1 matching 7 bases. The sample taken for sequencing was PBMCs or a T cell subset sorted from them (not recorded which). The CDR3 DNA follows: TGTGCCACCAGCAGAGATTATAAGGGGGCCCCTTTTGGCTACACCTTC. This codes for CATSRDYKGAPFGYTF.